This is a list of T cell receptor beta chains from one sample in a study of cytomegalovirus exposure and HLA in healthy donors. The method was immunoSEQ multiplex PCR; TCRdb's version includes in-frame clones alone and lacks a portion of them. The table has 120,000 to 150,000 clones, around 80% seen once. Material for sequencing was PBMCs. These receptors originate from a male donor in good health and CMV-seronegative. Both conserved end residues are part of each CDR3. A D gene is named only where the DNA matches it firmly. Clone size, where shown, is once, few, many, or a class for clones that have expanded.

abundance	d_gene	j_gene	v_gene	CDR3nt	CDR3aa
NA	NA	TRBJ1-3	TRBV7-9	TGTGCCAGCAGCCTTAGTGGAAACACCATATATTTT	CASSLSGNTIYF
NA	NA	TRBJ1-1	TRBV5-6	TGTGCCAGCATGAGGCAGGGCACTGAAGCTTTCTTT	CASMRQGTEAFF
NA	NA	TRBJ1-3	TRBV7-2	TGTGCCAGCAGCTTGGGAGGGGCTTATGGAAACACCATATATTTT	CASSLGGAYGNTIYF
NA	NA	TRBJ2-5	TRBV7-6	TGTGCCAGCAGCTTAGGAGGTTCACAAGAGACCCAGTACTTC	CASSLGGSQETQYF
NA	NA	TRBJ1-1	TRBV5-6	TGTGCCAGCAGCCTGGACAGGAACACTGAAGCTTTCTTT	CASSLDRNTEAFF
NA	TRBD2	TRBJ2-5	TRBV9	TGTGCCAGCAGCGAGGGGTCGGGGGGAGAAGAGACCCAGTACTTC	CASSEGSGGEETQYF
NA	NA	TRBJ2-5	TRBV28	TGTGCCAGCAGACCACTTCGGACAGTCCAAGAGACCCAGTACTTC	CASRPLRTVQETQYF
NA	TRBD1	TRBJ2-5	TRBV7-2	TGTGCCAGCAGCTTTGACAGGGAAGAGACCCAGTACTTC	CASSFDREETQYF
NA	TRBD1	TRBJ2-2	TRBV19	TGTGCCACCCTGAGGACAGGGGGAAACACCGGGGAGCTGTTTTTT	CATLRTGGNTGELFF
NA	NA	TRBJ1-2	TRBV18	TGTGCCAGCTCACCAGGGTCGGTTTGGGAGCCCTATGGCTACACCTTC	CASSPGSVWEPYGYTF
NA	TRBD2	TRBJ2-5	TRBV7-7	TGTGCCAGCAGCTCCCACTGGGGGGGACAAGAGACCCAGTACTTC	CASSSHWGGQETQYF
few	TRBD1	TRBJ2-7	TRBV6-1	TGTGCCAGCAGTGAATTCAGGCCTGACCGGGACAGGGGGCGATACGAGCAGTACTTC	CASSEFRPDRDRGRYEQYF
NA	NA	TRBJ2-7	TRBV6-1	TGTGCCAGCAGTACTACTCCGCCGCCTTCTTACGAGCAGTACTTC	CASSTTPPPSYEQYF
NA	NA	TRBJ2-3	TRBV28	TGTGCCAGCCAAGCGACAGATACGCAGTATTTT	CASQATDTQYF
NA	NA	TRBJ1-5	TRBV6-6	TGTGCCAGCAGTTACTGGCAGGGGCAACAGCCCCAGCATTTT	CASSYWQGQQPQHF
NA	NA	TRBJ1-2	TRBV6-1	TGTGCCAGCAGTGAGTTGGGGGGTTTAAAGAGCTATGGCTACACCTTC	CASSELGGLKSYGYTF
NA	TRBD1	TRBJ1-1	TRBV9	TGTGCCAGCAGCGTCGGACAGGGGGGCAACACTGAAGCTTTCTTT	CASSVGQGGNTEAFF
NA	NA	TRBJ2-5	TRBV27	TGTGCCAGCAGTTTAAGCTTGGGACTCCAAGAGACCCAGTACTTC	CASSLSLGLQETQYF
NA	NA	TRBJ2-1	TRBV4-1	TGCGCCAGCAGCCAAGTGGGGGACTCCGAGCAGTTCTTC	CASSQVGDSEQFF
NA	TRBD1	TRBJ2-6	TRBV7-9	TGTTCCAGCAGCTTCCTCCGGGACAGGGGTTCTGGGGCCAACGTCCTGACTTTC	CSSSFLRDRGSGANVLTF
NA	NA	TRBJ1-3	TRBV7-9	TGTGCCAGCAGCCCTGGTACAGGGGGAAACACCATATATTTT	CASSPGTGGNTIYF
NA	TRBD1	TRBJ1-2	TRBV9	TGTGCCAGCAGCGTAGACGGGACAGGGAACTATGGCTACACCTTC	CASSVDGTGNYGYTF
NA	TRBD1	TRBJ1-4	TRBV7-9	TGTGCCAGCAGTCCTCAGGAGGGCAGGGGGAATGAAAAACTGTTTTTT	CASSPQEGRGNEKLFF
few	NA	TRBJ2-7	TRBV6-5	TGTGCCAGCAGTTACCAGGGAACCTACGAGCAGTACTTC	CASSYQGTYEQYF
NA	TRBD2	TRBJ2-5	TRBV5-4	TGTGCCAGCAGCTCCTGGACTAGCGGGCAAGAGACCCAGTACTTC	CASSSWTSGQETQYF
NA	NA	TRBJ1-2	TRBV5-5	TGTGCCAGCGGAGGGACCGTACCGAACTATGGCTACACCTTC	CASGGTVPNYGYTF
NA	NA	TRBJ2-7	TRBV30	TGTGCCTGGGGGCCTAAACCTCTATACGAGCAGTACTTC	CAWGPKPLYEQYF
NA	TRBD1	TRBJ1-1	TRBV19	TGTGCCAGTAGTAACAGGGGCACTGAAGCTTTCTTT	CASSNRGTEAFF
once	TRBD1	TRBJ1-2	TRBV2	TGTGCCAGCAGTTTGACAGGGAACTATGGCTACACCTTC	CASSLTGNYGYTF
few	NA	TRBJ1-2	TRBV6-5	TGTGCCAGCAGTTACTCAGAGGGGGAGACTGGCTACACCTTC	CASSYSEGETGYTF
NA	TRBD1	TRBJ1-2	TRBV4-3	TGCGCCAGCCGCCAACTCGTCCCGGGACAGGTTAACTATGGCTACACCTTC	CASRQLVPGQVNYGYTF
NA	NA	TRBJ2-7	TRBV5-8	TGTGCCAGCTGGGGCCCGCTGCCCTCCTACGAGCAGTACTTC	CASWGPLPSYEQYF
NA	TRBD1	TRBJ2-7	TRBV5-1	TGCGCCAGCAGCCCCGGCGGGGACAGGGGTGACGAGCAGTACTTC	CASSPGGDRGDEQYF
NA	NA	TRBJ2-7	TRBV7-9	TGTGCCAGCAGCTTAGAACTTTTTCCTTACGAGCAGTACTTC	CASSLELFPYEQYF
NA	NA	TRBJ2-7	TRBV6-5	TGTGCCAGCAGTTACGCCAGGAGGGGATACGAGCAGTACTTC	CASSYARRGYEQYF
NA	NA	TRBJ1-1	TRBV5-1	TGCGCCAGCAGCGGTGGGCCGTCCGCTGAAGCTTTCTTT	CASSGGPSAEAFF
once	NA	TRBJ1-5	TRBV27	TGTGCCAGCAGTTGGACGGGGAACCAGCCCCAGCATTTT	CASSWTGNQPQHF
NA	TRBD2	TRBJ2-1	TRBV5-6	TGTGCCAGCAGGAATTCGAGGATATATTTGCGGGGGGTATCCAATGAGCAGTTCTTC	CASRNSRIYLRGVSNEQFF
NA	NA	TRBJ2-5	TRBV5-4	TGTGCCAGCAGCGTATTCGGGGTAGAGACCCAGTACTTC	CASSVFGVETQYF
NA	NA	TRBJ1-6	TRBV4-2	TGTGCCAGCAGCCACGGGGACATTGATTCACCCCTCCACTTT	CASSHGDIDSPLHF
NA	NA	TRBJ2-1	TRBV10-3	TGTGCCATCAGCACCGGGGGGCCCTCCTACAATGAGCAGTTCTTC	CAISTGGPSYNEQFF
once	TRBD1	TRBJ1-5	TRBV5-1	TGCGCCAGCAGCTTGGTCTCAGGGGGTCAGCCCCAGCATTTT	CASSLVSGGQPQHF
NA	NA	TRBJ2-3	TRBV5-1	TGCGCCAGCAGCTTGGCGGACTACTCCGATACGCAGTATTTT	CASSLADYSDTQYF
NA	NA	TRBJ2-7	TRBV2	TGTGCCAGCAGTGAAACAGGTCTCTCCTACGAGCAGTACTTC	CASSETGLSYEQYF
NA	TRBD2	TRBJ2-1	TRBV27	TGTGCCAGCAGTTTATCGGCGGGGGTGCCGATCTTC	CASSLSAGVPIF
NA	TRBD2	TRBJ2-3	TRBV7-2	TGTGCCAGCAGCTTTGAGGGACCCTCTAGCGGGGGGATAAATACGCAGTATTTT	CASSFEGPSSGGINTQYF
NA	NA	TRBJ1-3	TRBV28	TGTGCCAGCAGTTTGAGAGTCCCCTCTGGAAACACCATATATTTT	CASSLRVPSGNTIYF
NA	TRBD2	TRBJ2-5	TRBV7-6	TGTGCCAGCAGCCGAATCGGACTAGCGGGGGGCCGACGTCGGGAGACCCAGTACTTC	CASSRIGLAGGRRRETQYF
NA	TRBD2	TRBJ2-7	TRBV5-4	TGTGCCAGCAGCCTCGGACTAGCGAACGAGCAGTACTTC	CASSLGLANEQYF
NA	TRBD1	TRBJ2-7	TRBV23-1	TGCGCCAGCAGTCGGGGACAGGTCTACGAGCAGTACTTC	CASSRGQVYEQYF